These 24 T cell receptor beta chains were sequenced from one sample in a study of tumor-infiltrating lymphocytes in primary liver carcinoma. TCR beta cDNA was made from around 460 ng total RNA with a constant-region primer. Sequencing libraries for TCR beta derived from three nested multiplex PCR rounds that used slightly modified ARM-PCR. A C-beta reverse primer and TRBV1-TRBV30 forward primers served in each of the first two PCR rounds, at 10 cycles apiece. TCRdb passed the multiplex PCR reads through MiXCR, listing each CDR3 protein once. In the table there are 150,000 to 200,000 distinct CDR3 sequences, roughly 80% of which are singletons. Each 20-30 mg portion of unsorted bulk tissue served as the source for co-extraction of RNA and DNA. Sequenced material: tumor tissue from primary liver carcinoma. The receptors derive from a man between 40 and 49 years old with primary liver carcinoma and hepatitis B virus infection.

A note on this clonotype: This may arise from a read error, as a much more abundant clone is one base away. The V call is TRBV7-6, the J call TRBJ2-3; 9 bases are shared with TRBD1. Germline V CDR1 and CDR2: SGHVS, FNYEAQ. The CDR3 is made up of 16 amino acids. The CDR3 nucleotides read TGTGCCAGCAGCTTAGGGGGGACAGGGCCGCAAGATACGCAGTTTTTT. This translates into CASSLGGTGPQDTQFF.

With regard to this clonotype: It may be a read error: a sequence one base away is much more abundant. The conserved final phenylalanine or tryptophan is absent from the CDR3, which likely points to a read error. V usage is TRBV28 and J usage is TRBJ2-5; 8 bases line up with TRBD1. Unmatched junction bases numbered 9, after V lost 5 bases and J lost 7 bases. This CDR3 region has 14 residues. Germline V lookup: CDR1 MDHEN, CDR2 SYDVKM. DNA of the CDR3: TGTGCCAGCAGTGCCCAGACAGGGGCTGCGACCCAGTACTAC. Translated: CASSAQTGAATQYY.

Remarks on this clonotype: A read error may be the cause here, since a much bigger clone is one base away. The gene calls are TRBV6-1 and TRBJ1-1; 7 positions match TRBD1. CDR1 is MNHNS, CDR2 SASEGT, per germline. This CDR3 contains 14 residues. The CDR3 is CANSFDRANTEAFF. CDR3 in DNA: TGTGCCAACAGTTTCGACAGGGCGAACACTGAAGCTTTCTTT.

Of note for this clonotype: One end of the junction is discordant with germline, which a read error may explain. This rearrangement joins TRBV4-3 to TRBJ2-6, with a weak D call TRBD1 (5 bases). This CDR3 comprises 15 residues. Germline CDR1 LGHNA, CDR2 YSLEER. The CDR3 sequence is CASNDGNSGANVPTF. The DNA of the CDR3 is TGCGCCAGCAATGACGGAAACTCTGGGGCCAACGTCCCGACTTTC.

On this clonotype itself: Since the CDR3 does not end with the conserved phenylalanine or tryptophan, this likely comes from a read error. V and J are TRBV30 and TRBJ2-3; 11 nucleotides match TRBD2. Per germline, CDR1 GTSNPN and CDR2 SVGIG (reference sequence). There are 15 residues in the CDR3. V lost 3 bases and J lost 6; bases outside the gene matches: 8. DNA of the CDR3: TGTGCCTGGAGCAAAACTAGCGGGAGATCTGATACGCAGTATTTA. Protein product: CAWSKTSGRSDTQYL.

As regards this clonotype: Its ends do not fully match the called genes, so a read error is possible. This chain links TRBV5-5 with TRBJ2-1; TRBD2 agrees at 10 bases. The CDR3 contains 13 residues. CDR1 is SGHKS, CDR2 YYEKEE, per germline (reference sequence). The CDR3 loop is CASSSPQREGEVF. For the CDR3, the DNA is TGTGCCAGCAGCAGCCCCCAGCGGGAGGGTGAGGTCTTC. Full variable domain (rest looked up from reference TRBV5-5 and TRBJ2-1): DAGVTQSPTHLIKTRGQQVTLRCSPISGHKSVSWYQQVLGQGPQFIFQYYEKEERGRGNFPDRFSARQFPNYSSELNVNALLLGDSALYLCASSSPQREGEVFGPGTRLTVL.

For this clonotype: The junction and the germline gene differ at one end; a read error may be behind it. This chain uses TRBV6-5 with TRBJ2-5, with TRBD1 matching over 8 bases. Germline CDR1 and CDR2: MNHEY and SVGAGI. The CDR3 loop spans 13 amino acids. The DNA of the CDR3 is TGTGCCAACAGTTACCAGGGGGCGGAGACCCAGTACTTC. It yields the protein CANSYQGAETQYF.

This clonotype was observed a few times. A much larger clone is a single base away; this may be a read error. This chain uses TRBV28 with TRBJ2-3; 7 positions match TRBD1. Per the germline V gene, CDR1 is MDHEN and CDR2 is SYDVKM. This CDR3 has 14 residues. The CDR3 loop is CTSSLKTGADTQYF. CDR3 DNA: TGTACCAGCAGTTTAAAAACAGGGGCAGATACGCAGTATTTT.

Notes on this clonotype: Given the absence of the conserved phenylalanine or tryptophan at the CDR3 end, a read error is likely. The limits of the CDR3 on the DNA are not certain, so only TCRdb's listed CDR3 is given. This CDR3 reads CASNHGGGNNELFY. The chain recombines TRBV5-4 with TRBJ2-1; TRBD2, as called in the table, went unchecked against the DNA. Germline V gives CDR1 SGHNT, CDR2 YYREEE (reference sequence). The CDR3 is 14 amino acids long, termini counted.

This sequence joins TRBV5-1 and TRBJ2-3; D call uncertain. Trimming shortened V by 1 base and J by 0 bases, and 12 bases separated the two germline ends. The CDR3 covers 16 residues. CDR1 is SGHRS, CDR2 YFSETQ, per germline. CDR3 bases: TGCGCCAGCAGCTTGAAGGGCCGTACTAGCACAGATACGCAGTATTTT. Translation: CASSLKGRTSTDTQYF.

CDR3 residues: CVNSLGPAGESSYEQYF. CDR3 nucleotides: TGTGTCAACAGCTTAGGGCCGGCGGGAGAAAGCTCATACGAGCAGTACTTC. The chain recombines TRBV11-1 with TRBJ2-7; 7 bases fit TRBD2. Per the germline V gene, CDR1 is SGHAT and CDR2 is FQDESV (reference sequence). The CDR3 runs 17 residues.

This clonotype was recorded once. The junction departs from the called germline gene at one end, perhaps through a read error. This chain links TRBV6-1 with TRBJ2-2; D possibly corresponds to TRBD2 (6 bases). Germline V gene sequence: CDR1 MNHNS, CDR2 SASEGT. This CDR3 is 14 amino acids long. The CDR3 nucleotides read TGTGCCAGCAGTGAAGGTGCGGGGCTAGGGGACCTGTTTTTT. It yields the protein CASSEGAGLGDLFF.

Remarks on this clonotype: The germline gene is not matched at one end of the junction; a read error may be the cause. The CDR3 spells CASSQYRTGGYETQYF. Here the CDR3 DNA reads TGTGCCAGCAGCCAATATAGAACAGGGGGCTACGAGACCCAGTACTTT. This chain joins TRBV4-2 and TRBJ2-5; 9 bases are shared with TRBD1. Germline values: CDR1 LGHNA, CDR2 YNFKEQ. CDR3 length: 16 amino acids.

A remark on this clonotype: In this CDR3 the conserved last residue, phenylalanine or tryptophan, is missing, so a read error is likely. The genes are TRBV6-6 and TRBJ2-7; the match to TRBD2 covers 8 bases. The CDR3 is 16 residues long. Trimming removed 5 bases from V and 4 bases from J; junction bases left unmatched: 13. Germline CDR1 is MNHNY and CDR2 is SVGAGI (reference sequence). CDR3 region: CASSHRAGEPTYEQYL. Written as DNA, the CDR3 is TGTGCCAGCAGTCATCGAGCGGGAGAGCCTACATACGAGCAGTACTTA.

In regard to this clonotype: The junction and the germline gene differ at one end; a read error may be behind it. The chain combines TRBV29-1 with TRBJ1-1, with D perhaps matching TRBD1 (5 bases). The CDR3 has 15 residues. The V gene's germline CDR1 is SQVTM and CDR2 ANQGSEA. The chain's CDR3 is CSVEGGVTVNTEVFF. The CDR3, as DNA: TGCAGCGTTGAAGGAGGGGTCACAGTGAACACTGAAGTTTTCTTT. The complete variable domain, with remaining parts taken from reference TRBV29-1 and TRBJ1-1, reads SAVISQKPSRDICQRGTSLTIQCQVDSQVTMMFWYRQQPGQSLTLIATANQGSEATYESGFVIDKFPISRPNLTFSTLTVSNMSPEDSSIYLCSVEGGVTVNTEVFFGQGTRLTVV.

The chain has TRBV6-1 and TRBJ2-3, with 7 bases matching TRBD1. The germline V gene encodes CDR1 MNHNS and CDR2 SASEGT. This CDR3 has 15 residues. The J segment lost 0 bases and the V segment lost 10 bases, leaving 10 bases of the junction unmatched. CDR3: CAINSRDSSTDTQYF. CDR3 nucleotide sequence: TGTGCCATCAACAGCAGGGACAGTAGCACAGATACGCAGTATTTT.

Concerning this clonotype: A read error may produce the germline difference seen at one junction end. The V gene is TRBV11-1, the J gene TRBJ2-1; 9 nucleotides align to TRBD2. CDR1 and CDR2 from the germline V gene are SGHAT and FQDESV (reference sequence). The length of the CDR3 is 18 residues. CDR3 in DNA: TGTGTCAGCAGCACATACCGCTCCGCGGGAGGGTCCTACAATGAGCAGTTCTTC. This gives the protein CVSSTYRSAGGSYNEQFF.

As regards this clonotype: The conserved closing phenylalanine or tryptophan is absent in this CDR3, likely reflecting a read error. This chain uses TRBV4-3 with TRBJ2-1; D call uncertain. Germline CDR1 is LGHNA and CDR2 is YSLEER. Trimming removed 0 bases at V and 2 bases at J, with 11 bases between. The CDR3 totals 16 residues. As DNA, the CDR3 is TGCGCCAGCAGCCAAGATAGTGGGCCAGCCTACAATGAGCAGTTCTCC. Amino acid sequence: CASSQDSGPAYNEQFS.

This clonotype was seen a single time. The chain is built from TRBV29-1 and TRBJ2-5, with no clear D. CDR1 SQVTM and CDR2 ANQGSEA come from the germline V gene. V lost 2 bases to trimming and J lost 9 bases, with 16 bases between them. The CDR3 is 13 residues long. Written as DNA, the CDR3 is TGCAGCGTTGAAATCCCCCAACACGAAGCCCAGTACTTC. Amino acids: CSVEIPQHEAQYF.

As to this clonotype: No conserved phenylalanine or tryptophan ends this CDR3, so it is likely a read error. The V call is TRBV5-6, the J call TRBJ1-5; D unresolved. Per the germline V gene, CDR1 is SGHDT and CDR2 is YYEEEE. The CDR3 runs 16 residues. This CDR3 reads CASSLGISYSDQPQHS. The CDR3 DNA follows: TGTGCCAGCAGCTTGGGGATCTCCTATAGCGATCAGCCCCAGCATTCT.

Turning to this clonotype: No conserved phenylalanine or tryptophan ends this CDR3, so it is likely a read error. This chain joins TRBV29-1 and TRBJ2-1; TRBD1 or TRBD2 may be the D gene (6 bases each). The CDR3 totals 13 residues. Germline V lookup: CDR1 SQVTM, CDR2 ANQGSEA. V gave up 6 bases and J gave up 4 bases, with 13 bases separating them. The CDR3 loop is CSVRLGGYNEQFL. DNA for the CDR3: TGCAGCGTGCGGCTAGGGGGGTACAATGAGCAGTTCTTG.

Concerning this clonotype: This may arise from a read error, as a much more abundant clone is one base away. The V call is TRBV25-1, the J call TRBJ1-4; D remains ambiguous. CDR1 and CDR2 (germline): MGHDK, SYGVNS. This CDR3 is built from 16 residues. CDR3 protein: CDSSEGPFLTNEKLFF. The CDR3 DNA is TGTGACAGCAGTGAAGGACCGTTCCTAACTAATGAAAAACTGTTTTTT.

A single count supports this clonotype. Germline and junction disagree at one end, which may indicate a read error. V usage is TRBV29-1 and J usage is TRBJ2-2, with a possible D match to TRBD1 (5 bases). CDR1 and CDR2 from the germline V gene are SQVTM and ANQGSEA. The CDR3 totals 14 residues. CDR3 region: CSVDSGMNTEELFF. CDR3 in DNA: TGCAGCGTTGATTCAGGGATGAACACCGAGGAGCTGTTTTTT.

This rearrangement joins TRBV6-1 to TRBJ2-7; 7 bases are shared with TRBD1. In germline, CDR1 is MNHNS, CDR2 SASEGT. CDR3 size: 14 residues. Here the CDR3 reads CVSSEGGAVYEQYF. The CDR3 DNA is TGTGTCAGTAGTGAAGGGGGCGCAGTCTACGAGCAGTACTTC.